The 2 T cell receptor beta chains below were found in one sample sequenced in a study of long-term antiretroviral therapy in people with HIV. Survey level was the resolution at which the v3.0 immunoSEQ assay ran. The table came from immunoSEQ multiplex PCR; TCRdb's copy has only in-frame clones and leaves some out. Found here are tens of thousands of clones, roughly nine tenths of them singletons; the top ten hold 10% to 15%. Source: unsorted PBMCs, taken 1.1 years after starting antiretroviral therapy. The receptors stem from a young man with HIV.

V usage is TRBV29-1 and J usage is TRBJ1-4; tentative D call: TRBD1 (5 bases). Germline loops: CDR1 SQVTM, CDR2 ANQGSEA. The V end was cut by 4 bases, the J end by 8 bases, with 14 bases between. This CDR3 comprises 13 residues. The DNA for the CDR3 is TGCAGCGTTGGAGTCAGGGACCGGGAAAAACTGTTTTTT. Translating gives CSVGVRDREKLFF.

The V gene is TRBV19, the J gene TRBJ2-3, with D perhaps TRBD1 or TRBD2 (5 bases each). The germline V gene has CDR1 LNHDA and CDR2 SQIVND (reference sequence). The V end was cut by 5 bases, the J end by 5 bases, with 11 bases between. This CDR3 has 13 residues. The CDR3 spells CASSDPGGDTQYF. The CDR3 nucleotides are TGTGCCAGTAGTGACCCTGGGGGAGATACGCAGTATTTT.